The 29 T cell receptor beta chains in this list originate from one sample, sequenced in a study of blood T cell repertoires in COVID-19. The table came from immunoSEQ multiplex PCR; TCRdb's copy has only in-frame clones and leaves some out. The sample includes under 75,000 clones, more than 80% of them seen just once. The source material was peripheral blood. The receptors stem from a man aged 30-40 years with acute or convalescent COVID-19.

The gene calls are TRBV28 and TRBJ1-2; no clear D gene. Trimming shortened V by 5 bases and J by 13 bases, and 17 bases separated the two germline ends. Germline V CDR1 and CDR2: MDHEN, SYDVKM. The CDR3 is 12 residues long. CDR3 amino acids: CASSPPAGAGTF. In DNA, the CDR3 is TGTGCCAGCAGTCCCCCGGCAGGCGCGGGCACCTTC.

This chain joins TRBV7-2 and TRBJ2-1, with 7 bases fitting TRBD1. The CDR3 totals 19 residues. CDR1 SGHTA and CDR2 FQGNSA come from the germline V gene. V lost 1 base and J lost 0; bases outside the gene matches: 12. CDR3 sequence: CASSLVWSQQGISYNEQFF. Here the CDR3 DNA reads TGTGCCAGCAGCTTAGTTTGGTCCCAACAGGGGATCTCCTACAATGAGCAGTTCTTC.

The chain employs TRBV14 and TRBJ2-5, with a weak D call TRBD2 (5 bases). The CDR3 sequence is 13 residues long. Germline V CDR1 and CDR2: SGHDN, FVKESK. Trimming removed 4 bases from V and 3 bases from J, with 9 bases in between. The CDR3 nucleotides are TGTGCCAGCAGCCCCCTGAGGGAAGAGACCCAGTACTTC. Translation: CASSPLREETQYF.

The V and J genes are TRBV29-1 and TRBJ2-6; 7 nucleotides line up with TRBD1. Germline lookup yields CDR1 SQVTM and CDR2 ANQGSEA. This CDR3 contains 15 residues. With V trimmed by 6 bases and J by 4 bases, 9 bases remained unmatched. CDR3 amino acids: CSVGLRGLGANVLTF. The CDR3 DNA sequence: TGCAGCGTGGGGTTGAGGGGGCTAGGGGCCAACGTCCTGACTTTC.

The chain combines TRBV27 with TRBJ2-1; the match to TRBD1 covers 7 bases. V lost 2 bases and J lost 8; bases outside the gene matches: 9. Per germline, CDR1 MNHEY and CDR2 SMNVEV (reference sequence). There are 15 residues in the CDR3. The CDR3 coding sequence is TGTGCCAGCAGTTTAAGGGGGCTGGACTGGGATGAGCAGTTCTTC. It translates to CASSLRGLDWDEQFF.

V is TRBV7-2 and J is TRBJ2-2; 13 bases are shared with TRBD2. Germline V gene lookup returns CDR1 SGHTA and CDR2 FQGNSA. V lost 2 bases, J lost 6 bases, and 3 bases stayed unmatched. CDR3 size: 16 residues. The CDR3 sequence is CASSLSLAGGPGELFF. CDR3 sequence (DNA): TGTGCCAGCAGCTTATCACTAGCGGGAGGGCCCGGGGAGCTGTTTTTT. Full variable domain (rest looked up from reference TRBV7-2 and TRBJ2-2): GAGVSQSPSNKVTEKGKDVELRCDPISGHTALYWYRQSLGQGLEFLIYFQGNSAPDKSGLPSDRFSAERTGGSVSTLTIQRTQQEDSAVYLCASSLSLAGGPGELFFGEGSRLTVL.

The rearrangement uses TRBV10-3 and TRBJ2-1, with 9 bases aligning to TRBD1. V trimming: 6 bases; J trimming: 10 bases; junction bases outside the gene matches: 10. The CDR3 sequence is 14 residues long. From germline, CDR1 is ENHRY and CDR2 SYGVKD. DNA for the CDR3: TGTGCCATCAGCGAGGGGGACAGGGCAGGGGAGCAGTTCTTC. It yields the protein CAISEGDRAGEQFF.

The chain combines TRBV2 with TRBJ1-1; tentative D call: TRBD1 (6 bases). V lost 4 bases, J lost 4 bases, and 13 bases lay in between. This CDR3 is built from 14 residues. Germline V gives CDR1 SNHLY, CDR2 FYNNEI. This chain's CDR3 is CASSVRGASTEAFF. DNA for the CDR3: TGTGCCAGCAGTGTTCGGGGGGCGTCCACTGAAGCTTTCTTT.

Remarks on this clone: This CDR3 is also generated by other DNA sequences in the sample. The chain links TRBV5-6 to TRBJ2-2; TRBD1 might be the D (5 bases). CDR1 is SGHDT and CDR2 is YYEEEE in the germline V gene. V lost 0 bases and J lost 0, with 6 bases in between. The CDR3 length is 15 residues. CDR3 region: CASSLGGTNTGELFF. CDR3 bases: TGTGCCAGCAGCTTGGGGGGCACGAACACCGGGGAGCTGTTTTTT.

The chain couples TRBV19 to TRBJ2-1; 7 nucleotides align to TRBD1. Trimming at V came to 6 bases and at J to 9 bases, leaving 8 bases not matched to a gene. The germline CDR1 and CDR2 sequences are LNHDA and SQIVND (reference sequence). The CDR3 is 13 amino acids. The CDR3 reads CASSSQTGTEQFF. CDR3 nucleotide sequence: TGTGCCAGTAGCAGCCAGACAGGGACTGAGCAGTTCTTC.

This clone was recorded once. The chain is built from TRBV30 and TRBJ1-3; 7 bases match TRBD1. V gave up 3 bases and J gave up 0 bases; unmatched junction bases: 5. The length of the CDR3 is 15 residues. Germline loops: CDR1 GTSNPN, CDR2 SVGIG (reference sequence). The CDR3 nucleotides are TGTGCCTGGAGCGGACAGGCTAACTCTGGAAACACCATATATTTT. The encoded protein is CAWSGQANSGNTIYF.

The chain joins TRBV7-2 to TRBJ2-7, with TRBD1 identical over 9 bases. Germline V gene data show CDR1 as SGHTA and CDR2 as FQGNSA. Losses at the gene ends were 1 base for V and 4 bases for J; bases not matched to a gene: 2. The CDR3 extends over 14 amino acids. As DNA, the CDR3 is TGTGCCAGCAGCTTAGGGACAGGGGCTTACGAGCAGTACTTC. This sequence encodes CASSLGTGAYEQYF.

The chain uses TRBV2 and TRBJ2-7, with D unclear. Trimming stripped 1 base from V and 0 bases from J, with 7 bases between. The germline CDR1 and CDR2 sequences are SNHLY and FYNNEI. The CDR3 has 14 amino acids. In DNA, the CDR3 is TGTGCCAGCAGTGAAGACAGCAGCTCCTACGAGCAGTACGTC. Its translation is CASSEDSSSYEQYV.

This sequence joins TRBV12-3 or TRBV12-4 and TRBJ2-5; 8 nucleotides line up with TRBD1. The length of the CDR3 is 13 residues. V trimming: 6 bases; J trimming: 5 bases; junction bases outside the gene matches: 5. CDR3 bases: TGTGCCAGCAGCCAGAACAGGGGGGAGACCCAGTACTTC. This encodes CASSQNRGETQYF.

This rearrangement joins TRBV5-1 to TRBJ2-7; D uncertain. CDR1 is SGHRS, CDR2 YFSETQ, per germline. Trimming stripped 1 base from V and 0 bases from J, with 8 bases between. The CDR3 spans 14 residues. The CDR3: CASSLTVSSYEQYF. The CDR3 coding sequence is TGCGCCAGCAGCTTGACGGTGAGCTCCTACGAGCAGTACTTC.

The chain is built from TRBV24-1 and TRBJ2-5; TRBD1 matches 9 bases. This CDR3 spans 16 amino acids. The germline gives CDR1 KGHDR, CDR2 SFDVKD. The V and J ends lost 4 bases and 2 bases, in that order; junction bases with no gene match: 7. The CDR3 bases are TGTGCCACCAGTGACCCGACAGGGGGGGTTCAAGAGACCCAGTACTTC. Protein product: CATSDPTGGVQETQYF.

This clone appeared a single time. For the CDR3, the DNA is TGTGCCAGCTCACCAAACAGAAATGAAAAACTGTTTTTT. Its protein product is CASSPNRNEKLFF. The chain combines TRBV18 with TRBJ1-4; D is ambiguous. Germline CDR1 KGHSH, CDR2 LQKENI. Trimming shortened V by 2 bases and J by 5 bases, and 6 bases separated the two germline ends. The CDR3 consists of 13 residues.

The chain combines TRBV18 with TRBJ2-5; D is perhaps TRBD2 (5 bases). Trimming removed 10 bases from V and 5 bases from J, with 11 bases in between. Germline V gene sequence: CDR1 KGHSH, CDR2 LQKENI. The length of the CDR3 is 11 residues. CDR3 sequence: CATRTGETQYF. The CDR3 nucleotides read TGTGCCACTCGGACGGGGGAGACCCAGTACTTC.

This clone was found once. The chain's CDR3 is CASRTGQETQYF. The DNA of the CDR3 is TGTGCCAGCAGGACGGGTCAAGAGACCCAGTACTTC. This rearrangement joins TRBV6-5 to TRBJ2-5; D not resolved. V was clipped by 6 bases and J by 2 bases, with 7 bases between them. This CDR3 has 12 amino acids. CDR1 MNHEY and CDR2 SVGAGI come from the germline V gene.

The J gene is TRBJ2-7, the V gene TRBV18, with 13 bases lining up with TRBD2. Germline loops: CDR1 KGHSH, CDR2 LQKENI. The CDR3 has 15 residues. V gave up 5 bases and J gave up 3 bases; unmatched junction bases: 4. Written as DNA, the CDR3 is TGTGCCAGCTCAGTACTAGCGGGAGGGAACTACGAGCAGTACTTC. Residues: CASSVLAGGNYEQYF.

The rearrangement joins TRBV12-3 or TRBV12-4 to TRBJ1-4, with unresolved D. CDR3 length: 12 amino acids. V lost 3 bases to trimming and J lost 7 bases, with 6 bases between them. In DNA, the CDR3 is TGTGCCAGCAGTTTTATCCTTGAAAAACTGTTTTTT. This translates into CASSFILEKLFF.

The chain uses TRBV19 and TRBJ1-5; 7 bases match TRBD1. The CDR3 spans 13 residues. Trimming removed 6 bases from V and 5 bases from J; junction bases left unmatched: 4. Germline values: CDR1 LNHDA, CDR2 SQIVND (reference sequence). The CDR3 sequence: CASRRDRDQPQHF. CDR3 sequence (DNA): TGTGCCAGTAGAAGAGACAGGGATCAGCCCCAGCATTTT.

The rearrangement joins TRBV28 to TRBJ1-2; D might be TRBD1 (6 bases). CDR3 length: 13 amino acids. The V gene's germline CDR1 is MDHEN and CDR2 SYDVKM. Trimming stripped 7 bases from V and 4 bases from J, with 13 bases between. CDR3: CASMNRVVYGYTF. CDR3 nucleotide sequence: TGTGCCAGCATGAACAGGGTCGTCTATGGCTACACCTTC.

V usage is TRBV4-2 and J usage is TRBJ2-5, with D possibly TRBD1 on 5 matching bases. This CDR3 is built from 15 residues. Trimming left V 0 bases short and J 3 bases short, with 11 bases between. Germline CDR1 and CDR2: LGHNA and YNFKEQ. The CDR3 protein is CASSQEVGREETQYF. In DNA form, the CDR3 reads TGTGCCAGCAGCCAAGAAGTGGGGCGAGAAGAGACCCAGTACTTC.

This clone was found a few times. The gene calls are TRBV27 and TRBJ2-5; TRBD1 aligns across 7 bases. Germline lookup yields CDR1 MNHEY and CDR2 SMNVEV (reference sequence). There are 14 residues in the CDR3. Trimming cost V 0 bases and J 2 bases; bases outside gene matches: 0. The CDR3 region has the DNA TGTGCCAGCAGTTTATCGGGACAGCAAGAGACCCAGTACTTC. It translates to CASSLSGQQETQYF.

The CDR3 nucleotides read TGTGCCAGCAGCCCGCGGGACAGGGTTACCGGGGAGCTGTTTTTT. Amino acid sequence: CASSPRDRVTGELFF. The genes are TRBV3-1 (or the pseudogene TRBV3-2) and TRBJ2-2; TRBD1 matches 9 bases. This CDR3 is built from 15 residues. Germline loops: CDR1 LGHDT, CDR2 YNNKEL (reference sequence). After removal of 4 bases from V and 5 bases from J, the junction contained 5 bases not matched to a gene.

As DNA, the CDR3 is TGTGCCAGCACAGGACAGGGGACTGATTCACCCCTCCACTTT. Translation gives CASTGQGTDSPLHF. The chain joins TRBV9 to TRBJ1-6, with 9 bases matching TRBD1. The V gene end was trimmed by 6 bases and the J gene end by 8 bases; junction bases not matched to a gene: 6. Germline V gene data show CDR1 as SGDLS and CDR2 as YYNGEE. CDR3 length: 14 amino acids.

This chain's CDR3 is CSVTQWTSQETQYF. DNA of the CDR3: TGCAGTGTCACACAGTGGACATCGCAAGAGACCCAGTACTTC. The chain links TRBV29-1 to TRBJ2-5, with D tentatively TRBD1 (5 bases). The CDR3 is 14 amino acids. Germline V CDR1 and CDR2: SQVTM, ANQGSEA.

The chain carries TRBV2 and TRBJ2-2; 12 bases are a match to TRBD1. The germline V gene has CDR1 SNHLY and CDR2 FYNNEI. The ends lost 6 bases at V and 6 bases at J; junction bases unmatched: 2. The CDR3 runs to 14 residues. CDR3 nucleotide sequence: TGTGCCAGCAGGGGACAGGGGGCGTCCGGGGAGCTGTTTTTT. Protein product: CASRGQGASGELFF.